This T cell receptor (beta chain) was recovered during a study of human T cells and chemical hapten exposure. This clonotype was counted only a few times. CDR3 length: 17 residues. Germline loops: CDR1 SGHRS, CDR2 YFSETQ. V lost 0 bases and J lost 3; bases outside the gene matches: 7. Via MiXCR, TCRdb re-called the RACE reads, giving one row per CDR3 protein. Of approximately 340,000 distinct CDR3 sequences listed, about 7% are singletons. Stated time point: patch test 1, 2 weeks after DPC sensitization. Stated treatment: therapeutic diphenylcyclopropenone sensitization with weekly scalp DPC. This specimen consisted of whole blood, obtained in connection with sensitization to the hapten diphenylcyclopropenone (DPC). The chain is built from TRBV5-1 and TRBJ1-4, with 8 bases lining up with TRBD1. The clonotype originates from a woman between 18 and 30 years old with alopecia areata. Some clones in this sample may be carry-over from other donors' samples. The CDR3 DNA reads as TGCGCCAGCAGCTTGGCGGCAGGGGGCCCGGCTAATGAAAAACTGTTTTTT. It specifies CASSLAAGGPANEKLFF.